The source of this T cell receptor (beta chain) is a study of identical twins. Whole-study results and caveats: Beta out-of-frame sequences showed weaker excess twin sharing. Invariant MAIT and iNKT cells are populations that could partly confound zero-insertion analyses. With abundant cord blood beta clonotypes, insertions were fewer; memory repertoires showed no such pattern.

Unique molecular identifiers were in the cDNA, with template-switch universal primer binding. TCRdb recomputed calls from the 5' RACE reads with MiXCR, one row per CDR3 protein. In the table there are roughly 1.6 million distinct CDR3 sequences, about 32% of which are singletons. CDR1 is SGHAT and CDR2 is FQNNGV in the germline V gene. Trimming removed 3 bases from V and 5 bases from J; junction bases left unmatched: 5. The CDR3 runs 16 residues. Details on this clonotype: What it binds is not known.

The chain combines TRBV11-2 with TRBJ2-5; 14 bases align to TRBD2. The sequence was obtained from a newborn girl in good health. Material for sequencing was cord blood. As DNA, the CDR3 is TGTGCCAGCAGCTTCATGACTAGCGGGGGGGCGGAGACCCAGTACTTC. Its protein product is CASSFMTSGGAETQYF.